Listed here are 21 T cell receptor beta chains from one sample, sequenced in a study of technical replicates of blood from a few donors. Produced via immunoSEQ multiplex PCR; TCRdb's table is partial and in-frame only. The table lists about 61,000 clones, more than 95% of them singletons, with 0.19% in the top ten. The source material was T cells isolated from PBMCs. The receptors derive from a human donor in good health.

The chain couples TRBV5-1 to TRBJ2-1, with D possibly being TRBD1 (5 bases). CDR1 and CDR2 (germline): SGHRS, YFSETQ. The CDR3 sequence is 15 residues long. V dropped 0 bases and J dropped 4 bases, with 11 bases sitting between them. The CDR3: CASSLDRLGYNEQFF. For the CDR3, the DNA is TGCGCCAGCAGCTTGGACAGGCTGGGGTACAATGAGCAGTTCTTC.

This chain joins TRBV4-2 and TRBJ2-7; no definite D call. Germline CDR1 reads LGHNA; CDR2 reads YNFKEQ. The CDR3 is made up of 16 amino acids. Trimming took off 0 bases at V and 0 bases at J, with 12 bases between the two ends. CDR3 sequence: CASSQDGYYGSYEQYF. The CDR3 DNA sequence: TGTGCCAGCAGCCAAGATGGGTACTACGGCTCCTACGAGCAGTACTTC.

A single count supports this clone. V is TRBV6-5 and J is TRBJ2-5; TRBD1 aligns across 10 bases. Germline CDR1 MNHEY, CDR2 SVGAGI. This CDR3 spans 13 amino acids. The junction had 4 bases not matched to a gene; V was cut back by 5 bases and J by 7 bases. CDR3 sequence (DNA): TGTGCCAGCAGTCGACAGGGGGCCGGGACCCAGTACTTC. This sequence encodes CASSRQGAGTQYF.

The CDR3 spells CASSRGFAGINTEAFF. CDR3 in DNA: TGCGCCAGCAGCCGGGGGTTTGCGGGGATCAACACTGAAGCTTTCTTT. This chain joins TRBV4-1 and TRBJ1-1; D is perhaps TRBD1 (5 bases). Germline V CDR1 and CDR2: MGHRA, YSYEKL. The CDR3 contains 16 residues. With 4 bases removed from V and 2 bases from J, the gap between germline ends came to 17 bases.

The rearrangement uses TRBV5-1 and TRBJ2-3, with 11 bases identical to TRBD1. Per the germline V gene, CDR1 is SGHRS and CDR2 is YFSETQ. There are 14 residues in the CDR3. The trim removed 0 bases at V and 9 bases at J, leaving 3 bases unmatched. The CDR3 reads CASSLAGDRGTQYF. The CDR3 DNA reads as TGCGCCAGCAGCTTGGCCGGGGACAGGGGGACGCAGTATTTT.

The CDR3 reads CASSLADSSYNEQFF. The CDR3 DNA is TGCGCCAGCAGCTTGGCGGACAGTTCGTACAATGAGCAGTTCTTC. The chain recombines TRBV5-1 with TRBJ2-1; tentatively, D is TRBD1 (6 bases). The length of the CDR3 is 15 residues. V shed 0 bases and J shed 4 bases, with 11 bases lying between them. From germline, CDR1 is SGHRS and CDR2 YFSETQ.

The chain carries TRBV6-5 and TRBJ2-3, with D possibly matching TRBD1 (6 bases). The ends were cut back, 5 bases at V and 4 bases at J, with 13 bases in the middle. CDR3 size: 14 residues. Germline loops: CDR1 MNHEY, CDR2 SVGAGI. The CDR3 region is CASSNRAVPDTQYF. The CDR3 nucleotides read TGTGCCAGCAGTAACAGGGCAGTTCCAGATACGCAGTATTTT.

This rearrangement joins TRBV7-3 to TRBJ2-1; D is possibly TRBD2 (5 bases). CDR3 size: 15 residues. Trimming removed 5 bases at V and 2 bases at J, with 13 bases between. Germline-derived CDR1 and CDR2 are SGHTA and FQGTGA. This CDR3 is CASSLNWGAYNEQFF. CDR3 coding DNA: TGTGCCAGCAGCCTAAACTGGGGAGCCTACAATGAGCAGTTCTTC.

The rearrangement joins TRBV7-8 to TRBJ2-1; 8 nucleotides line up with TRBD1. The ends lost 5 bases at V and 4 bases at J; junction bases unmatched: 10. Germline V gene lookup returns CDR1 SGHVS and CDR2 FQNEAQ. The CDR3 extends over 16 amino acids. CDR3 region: CASSRATGALYNEQFF. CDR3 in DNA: TGTGCCAGCAGCAGAGCGACAGGGGCCCTTTACAATGAGCAGTTCTTC.

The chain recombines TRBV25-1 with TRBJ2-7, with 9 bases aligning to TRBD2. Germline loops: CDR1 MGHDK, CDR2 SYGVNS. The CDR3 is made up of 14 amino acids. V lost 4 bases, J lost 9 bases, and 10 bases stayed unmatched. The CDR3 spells CASSVAGVRLVQYF. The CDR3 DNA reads TGTGCCAGCAGTGTAGCGGGAGTACGCCTCGTGCAGTACTTC.

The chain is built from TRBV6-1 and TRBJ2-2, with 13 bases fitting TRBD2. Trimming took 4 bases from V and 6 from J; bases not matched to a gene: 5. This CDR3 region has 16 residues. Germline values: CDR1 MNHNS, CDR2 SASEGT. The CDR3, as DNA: TGTGCCAGCAGTGGGATGGGACTAGCGGGATCCGGGGAGCTGTTTTTT. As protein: CASSGMGLAGSGELFF.

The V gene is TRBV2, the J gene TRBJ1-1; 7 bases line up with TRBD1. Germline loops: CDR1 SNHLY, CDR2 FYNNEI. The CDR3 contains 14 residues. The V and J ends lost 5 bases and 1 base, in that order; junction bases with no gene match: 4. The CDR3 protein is CASSTQGGNTEAFF. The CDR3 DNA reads TGTGCCAGCAGTACCCAGGGGGGGAACACTGAAGCTTTCTTT. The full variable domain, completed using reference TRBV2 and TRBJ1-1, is EPEVTQTPSHQVTQMGQEVILRCVPISNHLYFYWYRQILGQKVEFLVSFYNNEISEKSEIFDDQFSVERPDGSNFTLKIRSTKLEDSAMYFCASSTQGGNTEAFFGQGTRLTVV.

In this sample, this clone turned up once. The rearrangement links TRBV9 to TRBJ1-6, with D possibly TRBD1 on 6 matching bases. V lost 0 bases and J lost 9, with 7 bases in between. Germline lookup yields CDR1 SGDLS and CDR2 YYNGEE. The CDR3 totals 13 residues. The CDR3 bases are TGTGCCAGCAGCGTAGAAGGGGGTTCACCCCTCCACTTT. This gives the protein CASSVEGGSPLHF.

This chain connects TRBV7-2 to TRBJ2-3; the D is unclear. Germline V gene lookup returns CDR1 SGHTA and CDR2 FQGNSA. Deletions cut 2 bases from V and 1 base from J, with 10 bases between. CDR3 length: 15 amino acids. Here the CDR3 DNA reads TGTGCCAGCAGCTTAAATGGGCAAGGCACAGATACGCAGTATTTT. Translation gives CASSLNGQGTDTQYF.

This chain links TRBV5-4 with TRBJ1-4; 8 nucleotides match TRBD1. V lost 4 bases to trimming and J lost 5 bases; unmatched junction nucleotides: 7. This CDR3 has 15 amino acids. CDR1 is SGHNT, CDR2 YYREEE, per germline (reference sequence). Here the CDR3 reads CASSPGQAVNEKLFF. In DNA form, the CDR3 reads TGTGCCAGCAGCCCGGGACAGGCGGTGAATGAAAAACTGTTTTTT.

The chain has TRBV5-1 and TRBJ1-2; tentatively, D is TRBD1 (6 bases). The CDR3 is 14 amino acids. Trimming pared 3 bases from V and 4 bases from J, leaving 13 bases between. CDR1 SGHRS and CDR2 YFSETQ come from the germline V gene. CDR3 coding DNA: TGCGCCAGCAGCTCCGGTCGGGACACCTATGGCTACACCTTC. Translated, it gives CASSSGRDTYGYTF. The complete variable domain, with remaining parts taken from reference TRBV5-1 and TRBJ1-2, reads KAGVTQTPRYLIKTRGQQVTLSCSPISGHRSVSWYQQTPGQGLQFLFEYFSETQRNKGNFPGRFSGRQFSNSRSEMNVSTLELGDSALYLCASSSGRDTYGYTFGSGTRLTVV.

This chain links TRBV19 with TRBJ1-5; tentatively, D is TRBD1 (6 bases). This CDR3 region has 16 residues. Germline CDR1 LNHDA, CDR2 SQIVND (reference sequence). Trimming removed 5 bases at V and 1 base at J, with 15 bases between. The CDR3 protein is CASSLTGTSSNQPQHF. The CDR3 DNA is TGTGCCAGTAGTCTAACAGGGACCTCAAGCAATCAGCCCCAGCATTTT.

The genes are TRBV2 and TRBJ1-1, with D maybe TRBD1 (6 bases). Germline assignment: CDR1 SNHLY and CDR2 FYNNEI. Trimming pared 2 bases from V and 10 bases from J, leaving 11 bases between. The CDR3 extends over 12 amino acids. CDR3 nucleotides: TGTGCCAGCAGTGAACGGTCAGGGGCAGCTTTCTTT. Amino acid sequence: CASSERSGAAFF.

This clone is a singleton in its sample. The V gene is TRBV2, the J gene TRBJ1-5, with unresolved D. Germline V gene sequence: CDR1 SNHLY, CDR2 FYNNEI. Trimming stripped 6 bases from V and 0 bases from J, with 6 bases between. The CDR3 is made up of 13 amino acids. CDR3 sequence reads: CASSLYSNQPQHF. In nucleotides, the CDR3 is TGTGCCAGCAGCCTTTATAGCAATCAGCCCCAGCATTTT.

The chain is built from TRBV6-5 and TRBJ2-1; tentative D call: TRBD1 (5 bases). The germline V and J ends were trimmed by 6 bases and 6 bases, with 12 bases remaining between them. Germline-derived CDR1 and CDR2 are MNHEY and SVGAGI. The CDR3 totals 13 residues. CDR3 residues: CASSQTTGNEQFF. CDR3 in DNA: TGTGCCAGCAGCCAGACAACAGGCAATGAGCAGTTCTTC.

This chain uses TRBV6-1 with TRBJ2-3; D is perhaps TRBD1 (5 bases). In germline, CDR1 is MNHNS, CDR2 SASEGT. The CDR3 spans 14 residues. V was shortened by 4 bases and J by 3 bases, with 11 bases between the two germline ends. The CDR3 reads CASSVRTKTDTQYF. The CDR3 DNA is TGTGCCAGCAGTGTAAGGACAAAGACAGATACGCAGTATTTT.